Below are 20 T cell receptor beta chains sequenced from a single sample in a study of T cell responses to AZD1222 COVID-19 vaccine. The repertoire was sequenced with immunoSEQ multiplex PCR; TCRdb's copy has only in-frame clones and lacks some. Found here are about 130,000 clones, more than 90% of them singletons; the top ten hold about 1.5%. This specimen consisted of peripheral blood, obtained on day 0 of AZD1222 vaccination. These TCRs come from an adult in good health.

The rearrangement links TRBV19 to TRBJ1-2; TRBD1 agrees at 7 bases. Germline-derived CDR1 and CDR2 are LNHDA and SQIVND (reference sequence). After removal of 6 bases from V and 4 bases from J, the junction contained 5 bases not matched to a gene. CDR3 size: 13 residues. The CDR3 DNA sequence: TGTGCCAGTAGATACAGGGGAAGCTATGGCTACACCTTC. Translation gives CASRYRGSYGYTF.

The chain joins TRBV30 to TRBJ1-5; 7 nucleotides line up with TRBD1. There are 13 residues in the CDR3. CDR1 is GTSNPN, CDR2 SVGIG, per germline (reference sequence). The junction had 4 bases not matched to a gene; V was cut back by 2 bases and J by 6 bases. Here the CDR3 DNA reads TGTGCCTGGAGTTTGACAGGGAGTCAGCCCCAGCATTTT. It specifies CAWSLTGSQPQHF. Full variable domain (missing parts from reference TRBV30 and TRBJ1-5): SQTIHQWPATLVQPVGSPLSLECTVEGTSNPNLYWYRQAAGRGLQLLFYSVGIGQISSEVPQNLSASRPQDRQFILSSKKLLLSDSGFYLCAWSLTGSQPQHFGDGTRLSIL.

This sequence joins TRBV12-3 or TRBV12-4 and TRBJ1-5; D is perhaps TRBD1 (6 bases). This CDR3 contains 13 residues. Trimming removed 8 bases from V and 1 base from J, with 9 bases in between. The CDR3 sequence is CASRQASNQPQHF. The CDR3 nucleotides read TGTGCCAGCCGACAGGCAAGCAATCAGCCCCAGCATTTT.

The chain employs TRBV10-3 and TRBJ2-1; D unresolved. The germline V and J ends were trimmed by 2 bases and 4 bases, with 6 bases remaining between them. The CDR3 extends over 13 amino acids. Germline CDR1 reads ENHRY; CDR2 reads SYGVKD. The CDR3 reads CAISEGRYNEQFF. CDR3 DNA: TGTGCCATCAGTGAGGGACGATACAATGAGCAGTTCTTC.

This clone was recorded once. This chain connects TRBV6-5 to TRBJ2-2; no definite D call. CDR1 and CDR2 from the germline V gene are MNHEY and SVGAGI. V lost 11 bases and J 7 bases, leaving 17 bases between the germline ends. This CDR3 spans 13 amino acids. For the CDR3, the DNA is TGTGCCGTCCATCCGGACGGGTTCGGGGAGCTGTTTTTT. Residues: CAVHPDGFGELFF.

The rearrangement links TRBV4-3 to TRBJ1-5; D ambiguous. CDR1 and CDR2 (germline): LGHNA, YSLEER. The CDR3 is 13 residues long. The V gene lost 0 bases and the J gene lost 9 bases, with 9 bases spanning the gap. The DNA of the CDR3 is TGCGCCAGCAGCCAAGATTCGTTGGGGCCCCAGCATTTT. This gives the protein CASSQDSLGPQHF.

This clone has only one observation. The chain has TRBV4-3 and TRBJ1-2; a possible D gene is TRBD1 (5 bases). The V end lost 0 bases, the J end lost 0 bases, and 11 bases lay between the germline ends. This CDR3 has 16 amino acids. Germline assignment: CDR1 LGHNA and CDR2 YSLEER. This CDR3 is CASSQDRQGPNYGYTF. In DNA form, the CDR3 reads TGCGCCAGCAGCCAAGATAGGCAGGGACCTAACTATGGCTACACCTTC.

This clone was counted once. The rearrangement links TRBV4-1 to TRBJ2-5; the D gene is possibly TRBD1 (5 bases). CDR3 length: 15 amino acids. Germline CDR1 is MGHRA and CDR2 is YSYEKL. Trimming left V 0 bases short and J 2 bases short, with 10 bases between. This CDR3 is CASSQDGAGQETQYF. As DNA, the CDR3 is TGCGCCAGCAGCCAAGATGGGGCAGGGCAAGAGACCCAGTACTTC.

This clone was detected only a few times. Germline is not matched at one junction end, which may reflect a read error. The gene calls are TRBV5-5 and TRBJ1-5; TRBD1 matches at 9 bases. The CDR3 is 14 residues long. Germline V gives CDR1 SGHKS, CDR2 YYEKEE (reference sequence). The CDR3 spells CASSLDRGGQPQHF. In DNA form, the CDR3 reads TGTGCCAGCAGTTTGGACAGGGGAGGACAGCCCCAGCATTTT.

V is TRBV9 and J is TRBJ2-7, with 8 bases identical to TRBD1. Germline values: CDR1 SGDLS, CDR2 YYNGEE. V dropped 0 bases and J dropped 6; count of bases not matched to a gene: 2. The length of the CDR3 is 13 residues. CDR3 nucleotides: TGTGCCAGCAGCGTAGGGGACAGGAGCGAGCAGTACTTC. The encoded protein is CASSVGDRSEQYF.

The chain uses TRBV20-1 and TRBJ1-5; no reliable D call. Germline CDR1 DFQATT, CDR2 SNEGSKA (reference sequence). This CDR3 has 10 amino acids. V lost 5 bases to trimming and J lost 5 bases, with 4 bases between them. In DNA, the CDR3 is TGCAGTGCTCGACATCAGCCCCAGCATTTT. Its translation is CSARHQPQHF.

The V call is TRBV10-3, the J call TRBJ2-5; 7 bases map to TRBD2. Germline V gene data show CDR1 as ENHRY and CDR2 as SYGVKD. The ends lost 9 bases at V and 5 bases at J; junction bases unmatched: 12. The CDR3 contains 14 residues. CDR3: CAIKPSGGGETQYF. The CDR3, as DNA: TGTGCCATAAAACCCTCGGGGGGAGGGGAGACCCAGTACTTC.

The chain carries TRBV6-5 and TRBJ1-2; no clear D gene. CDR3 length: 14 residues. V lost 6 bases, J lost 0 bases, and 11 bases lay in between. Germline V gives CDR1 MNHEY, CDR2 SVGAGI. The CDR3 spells CASRSIVTNYGYTF. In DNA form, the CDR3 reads TGTGCCAGCAGGAGCATAGTGACTAACTATGGCTACACCTTC.

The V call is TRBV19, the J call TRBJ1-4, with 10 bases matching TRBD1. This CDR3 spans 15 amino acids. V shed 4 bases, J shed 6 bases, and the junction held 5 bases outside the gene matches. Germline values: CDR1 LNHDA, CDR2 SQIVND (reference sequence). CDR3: CASSTPGTGDEKLFF. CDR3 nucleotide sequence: TGTGCCAGTAGTACCCCCGGGACAGGGGATGAAAAACTGTTTTTT.

The CDR3 DNA reads TGCAGCGTTGGGAACACTGAAGCTTTCTTT. Encoded protein: CSVGNTEAFF. V gene TRBV29-1 combines with J gene TRBJ1-1; no clear D gene. The V and J ends lost 4 bases and 1 base respectively, with 1 base between them. The CDR3 loop spans 10 amino acids. CDR1 is SQVTM and CDR2 is ANQGSEA in the germline V gene.

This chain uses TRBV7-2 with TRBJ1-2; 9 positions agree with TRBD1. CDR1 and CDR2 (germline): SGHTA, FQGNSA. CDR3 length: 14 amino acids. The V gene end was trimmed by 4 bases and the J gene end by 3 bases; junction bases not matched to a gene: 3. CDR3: CASSSGQGYYGYTF. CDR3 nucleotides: TGTGCCAGCAGCTCAGGACAGGGGTACTATGGCTACACCTTC.

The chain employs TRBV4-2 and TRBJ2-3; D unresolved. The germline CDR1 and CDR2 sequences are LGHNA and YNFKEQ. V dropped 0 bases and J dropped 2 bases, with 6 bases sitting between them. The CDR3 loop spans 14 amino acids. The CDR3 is CASSQDRDTDTQYF. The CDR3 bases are TGTGCCAGCAGCCAAGATCGAGACACAGATACGCAGTATTTT.

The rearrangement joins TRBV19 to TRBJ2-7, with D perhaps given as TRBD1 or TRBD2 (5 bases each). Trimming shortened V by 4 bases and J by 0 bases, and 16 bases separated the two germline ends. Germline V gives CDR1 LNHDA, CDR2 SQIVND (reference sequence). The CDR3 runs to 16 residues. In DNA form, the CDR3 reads TGTGCCAGTAGTACACCACGGGGCTTTAGCTCCTACGAGCAGTACTTC. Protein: CASSTPRGFSSYEQYF.

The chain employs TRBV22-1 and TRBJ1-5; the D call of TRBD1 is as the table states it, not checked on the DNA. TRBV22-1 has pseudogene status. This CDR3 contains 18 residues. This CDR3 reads CPGSALGQGRFSNQPQHF. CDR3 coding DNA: TGTCCTGGGAGCGCCCTCGGACAGGGGAGGTTTAGCAATCAGCCCCAGCATTTT.

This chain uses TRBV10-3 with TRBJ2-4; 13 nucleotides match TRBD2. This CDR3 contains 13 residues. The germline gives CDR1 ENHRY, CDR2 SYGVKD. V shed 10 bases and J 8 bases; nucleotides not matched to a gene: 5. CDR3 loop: CASGTSGTYIQYF. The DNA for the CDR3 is TGTGCCAGCGGGACTAGCGGGACCTACATTCAGTACTTC.